The rows below give T cell receptor beta chains drawn from one sample of a study of blood T cells in healthy people across ages. TCRdb analysed the 5' RACE reads with MiXCR anew, one entry per CDR3 protein. The profile shows approximately 800,000 distinct CDR3 sequences, 45% to 70% of them singletons. The sample taken for sequencing was blood. The receptors shown here come from a man aged 35 to 55 in good health. Each CDR3 is given with its conserved first and last residue. The D gene is left open where the match is weak. Clone sizes are given selectively: once, few, many, or a class where the clone is expanded.

V,size,J,D,DNA,CDR3
TRBV2,.,TRBJ2-2,TRBD1,TGTGCCAGCAGGCTCGGACAGGGGGACACCGGGGAGCTGTTTTTT,CASRLGQGDTGELFF
TRBV20-1,.,TRBJ2-3,.,TGCAGTGCTACGACTACAGGGGAAGGAGGGAATACGCAGTATTTT,CSATTTGEGGNTQYF
TRBV10-3,.,TRBJ2-1,TRBD2,TGTGCCAATTCCGGGACTAGCGGGAACACACCGGTTTCAAACTTGAACAATGAGCAGTTCTTC,CANSGTSGNTPVSNLNNEQFF
TRBV2,few,TRBJ2-3,.,TGTGCCAGCAGTTTAGGAAATGATTACTCAGATACGCAGTATTTT,CASSLGNDYSDTQYF
TRBV19,.,TRBJ2-7,TRBD1,TGTGCCAGTAGTGCCCGACAGGGTACCTACGAGCAGTACTTC,CASSARQGTYEQYF
TRBV6-5,few,TRBJ1-1,.,TGTGCCAGCAGTGGTGCCCCCAGAACTCACACTGAAGCTTTCTTT,CASSGAPRTHTEAFF
TRBV4-1,few,TRBJ1-2,TRBD1,TGCGCCAGCAGCCCCCGAACCTGGGGGACAGCCGAAATAGCTAACTATGGCTACACCTTC,CASSPRTWGTAEIANYGYTF
TRBV12-3/TRBV12-4,few,TRBJ2-7,.,TGTGCCAGCAGTTTTGGGGCGTTAAACGAGCAGTACTTC,CASSFGALNEQYF
TRBV5-6,.,TRBJ2-3,.,TGTGCCAGCAGCCTCAGGGGGGGGCACACGCAGTATTTT,CASSLRGGHTQYF
TRBV6-5,.,TRBJ2-7,.,TGTGCCAGCAGTTCCCAGGGTTTCTCCTACGAGCAGTACTTC,CASSSQGFSYEQYF
TRBV3-1,few,TRBJ2-7,.,TGTGCCAGCAGCCAATCGGGGAGCGATAGCGGTTACGAGCAGTACTTC,CASSQSGSDSGYEQYF
TRBV28,.,TRBJ2-3,.,TGTGCCAGCAGTTTCTTTCCAATTGACCAAGCTGCAGATACGCAGTATTTT,CASSFFPIDQAADTQYF
TRBV5-1,.,TRBJ2-5,.,TGCGCCAGCAGTGAGGTTCAGGGGCAGCAAGAGACCCAGTACTTC,CASSEVQGQQETQYF
TRBV2,.,TRBJ2-5,.,TGTGCCAGCAGTGTTGGGCCATACCAAGAGACCCAGTACTTC,CASSVGPYQETQYF
TRBV28,.,TRBJ1-6,.,TGTGCCAGCAGCAAAACAGTTGCCCCCTATTCACCCCTCCACTTT,CASSKTVAPYSPLHF
TRBV9,.,TRBJ1-1,.,TGTGCCAGCAGCGGTCTACAGGGGAACACTGAAGCTTTCTTT,CASSGLQGNTEAFF
TRBV7-9,.,TRBJ2-5,.,TGTGCCAGCAGCTTAGTACAGGGTGGGAAACACCAAGAGACCCAGTACTTC,CASSLVQGGKHQETQYF
TRBV6-6,.,TRBJ2-3,.,TGTGCCAGCAAGGGTGGGCAGTCCACAGATACGCAGTATTTT,CASKGGQSTDTQYF
TRBV28,many,TRBJ2-5,.,TGTGCCAGCAGTCCTCCCCCCCCTAGCCGAGAGACCCAGTACTTC,CASSPPPPSRETQYF
TRBV5-1,.,TRBJ2-5,.,TGCGCCAGCAGCTTTGCTACGGTTACCGGGAGCGATGAGCAGTACTTC,CASSFATVTGSDEQYF